This T cell receptor beta chain originates from a study of molecular identifiers for immune sequencing clone quantification. Study conclusions and caveats: Highly expanded clone sizes could be underestimated by identical TCR molecules sharing a barcode. Spiked-in Jurkat TCR RNA corresponding to one cell was reported as detectable against about 1 million naive cells.

A remark on this clonotype: The target antigen is unknown.

CD8+CD4-CCR7+CD45RA+ cells were sorted as naive CD8 T cells. Methods described previously, with TCR primers listed, were used for bulk TCR libraries. Each CDR3 protein gets one entry after TCRdb re-called the PCR reads with MiXCR. Here the sample spans some 650,000 distinct CDR3 sequences, 15% to 20% being singletons. Germline V lookup: CDR1 KGHDR, CDR2 SFDVKD. V trimming: 3 bases; J trimming: 1 base; junction bases outside the gene matches: 4. This CDR3 comprises 16 residues. This sequence joins TRBV24-1 and TRBJ2-5; 10 nucleotides line up with TRBD1. The clonotype was recovered from a human donor in good health. Some libraries in this study had Jurkat cell RNA spiked in. The specimen sequenced was naive CD8+ T cells from blood, with Jurkat cell RNA spiked in. Subset: FACS-sorted CD8+CD4-CCR7+CD45RA+ naive T cells. CDR3 sequence reads: CATSDQGQGRQETQYF. CDR3 nucleotide sequence: TGTGCCACCAGTGATCAGGGACAGGGGCGCCAAGAGACCCAGTACTTC.